The sample holds many counts of the clone carrying this T cell receptor (beta chain). Its antigen is not known. Relying on iRepertoire HTBI primers and Arm-PCR of CDR3 regions, the team built TCR beta libraries. TCRdb independently ran MiXCR on the multiplex PCR reads; one entry per CDR3 protein. The sample lists around 400,000 distinct CDR3 sequences, roughly 25% occurring once. The sample belongs to a study of regulatory T cells in long-lasting Graves disease. Findings and caveats of the study: Persistent disease samples used TRBV28, TRBJ1-2 and TRBJ2-5 preferentially.

Time point denoted: persistent/refractory GD, antithyroid drugs over 5 years with positive TRAb. The TCR library was prepared using RNA isolated from PBMCs. EDTA tubes were used for drawing approximately 9 milliliters of peripheral blood. The V end lost 1 base, the J end lost 9 bases, and 12 bases lay between the germline ends. The germline CDR1 and CDR2 sequences are SNHLY and FYNNEI. The CDR3 loop spans 14 amino acids. The clonotype originates from a woman aged 40 to 50 with Graves disease. The sequencing used peripheral blood mononuclear cells (PBMCs), collected when the disease was refractory, from a patient treated with antithyroid drugs. The chain joins TRBV2 to TRBJ1-4, with D possibly TRBD1 on 5 matching bases. For the CDR3, the DNA is TGTGCCAGCAGTGAAGGACAGTATCGGAAAAAACTGTTTTTT. Protein product: CASSEGQYRKKLFF.